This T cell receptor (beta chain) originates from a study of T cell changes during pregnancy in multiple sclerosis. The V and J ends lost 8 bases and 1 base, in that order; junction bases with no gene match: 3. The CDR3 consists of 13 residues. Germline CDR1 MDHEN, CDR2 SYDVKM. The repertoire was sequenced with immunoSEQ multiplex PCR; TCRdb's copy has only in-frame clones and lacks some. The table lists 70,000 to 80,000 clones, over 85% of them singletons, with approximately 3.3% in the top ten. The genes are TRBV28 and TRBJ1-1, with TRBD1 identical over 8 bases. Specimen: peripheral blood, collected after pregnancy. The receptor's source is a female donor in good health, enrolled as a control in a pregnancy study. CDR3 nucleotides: TGTGCCAGCTCACAGGGGGGGAACACTGAAGCTTTCTTT. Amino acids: CASSQGGNTEAFF.